A selection of T cell receptor beta chains follows, all from one sample in a study of cytomegalovirus exposure and HLA in healthy donors. TCRdb's table, derived via immunoSEQ multiplex PCR, lists solely in-frame clones and lacks some. The sample lists fewer than 200,000 clones, about 81% occurring once. Sequencing was carried out using PBMCs. These receptors originate from a girl aged 5-17 years in good health and CMV-seropositive. The CDR3 runs from the conserved cysteine through the conserved F or W. A D gene is named only where the DNA matches it firmly. For some rows the clone size is stated as once, few or many, or as a class when expanded; others skip it.

J	size	V	D	DNA	CDR3
TRBJ2-1	.	TRBV27	.	TGTGCCAGCCGGACTCGCCGGTTCTTC	CASRTRRFF
TRBJ2-4	.	TRBV28	.	TGTGCCAGCAGTCTGAAAAACATTCAGTACTTC	CASSLKNIQYF
TRBJ1-3	.	TRBV30	.	TGTGCCTGGAATCCCCGCCGACAGAATGGAAACACCATATATTTT	CAWNPRRQNGNTIYF
TRBJ2-7	few	TRBV25-1	TRBD1	TGTGCCAGCAGTGGTGACAGGGGGGACCACGAGCAGTACTTC	CASSGDRGDHEQYF
TRBJ1-5	.	TRBV30	.	TGTGCCTGGAGTGTACGAGGGAGTCAGCCCCAGCATTTT	CAWSVRGSQPQHF
TRBJ1-5	.	TRBV2	.	TGTGCCAGCCGACGGAGGGCCCAGCATTTT	CASRRRAQHF
TRBJ1-1	.	TRBV6-1	.	TGTGCCAGCAGTACAGGAGACATGAACACTGAAGCTTTCTTT	CASSTGDMNTEAFF
TRBJ1-1	.	TRBV9	.	TGTGCCAGCAGCGTTGCACCTATTAACACTGAAGCTTTCTTT	CASSVAPINTEAFF
TRBJ1-5	few	TRBV7-2	.	TGTGCCAGCAGCTTAGAACAGGGCTATCAGCCCCAGCATTTT	CASSLEQGYQPQHF
TRBJ2-1	.	TRBV27	.	TGTGCCAGCAGTTTCACGACGGGGAGAAACAATGAGCAGTTCTTC	CASSFTTGRNNEQFF
TRBJ1-3	.	TRBV28	.	TGTGCCAGCAGTTTCACGACAGGCCGAAACACCATATATTTT	CASSFTTGRNTIYF
TRBJ1-5	.	TRBV6-1	.	TGTGCCAGCAGTGAGGGGGGGTGGGGAGCCCTTTGGCCCCAGCATTTT	CASSEGGWGALWPQHF
TRBJ2-7	.	TRBV11-2	TRBD2	TGTGCCAGCAGCCCATCCGGGACTAGATCCTACGAGCAGTACTTC	CASSPSGTRSYEQYF
TRBJ1-2	.	TRBV30	.	TGTGCTACTCCCGGGACTACCGCGGGCTATGGCTACACCTTC	CATPGTTAGYGYTF
TRBJ2-5	.	TRBV27	.	TGTGCCAGCAGTGCCTACTCCTTTTCAGGGAAGACCCAGTACTTC	CASSAYSFSGKTQYF
TRBJ2-5	.	TRBV11-2	TRBD1	TGTGCCAGCAGCTTTGGGACAGGGGGAGTGGAGACCCAGTACTTC	CASSFGTGGVETQYF
TRBJ2-2	.	TRBV5-6	TRBD1	TGTGCCAGCAGCGTGGAGACAGGGGCGACCGGGGAGCTGTTTTTT	CASSVETGATGELFF
TRBJ1-1	.	TRBV7-6	.	TGTGCCAGCAGCGTCGGACATATCACTGAAGCTTTCTTT	CASSVGHITEAFF
TRBJ2-1	.	TRBV18	.	TGTGCCAGCTCACCGGGCAGTTTCAATGAGCAGTTCTTC	CASSPGSFNEQFF
TRBJ2-1	.	TRBV27	.	TGTGCCAGCAGCACCCAGGGGTTTGGAAAGTTCTTC	CASSTQGFGKFF
TRBJ2-1	.	TRBV30	.	TGTGCCTGGACTATGGGAGGGGGGACATCGACACAACGCTCCCACAATGAGCAGTTCTTC	CAWTMGGGTSTQRSHNEQFF
TRBJ2-2	.	TRBV7-3	.	TGTGCCAGCAGCTTAATAGCGACGGGGGAGCTGTTTTTT	CASSLIATGELFF
TRBJ1-2	.	TRBV13	TRBD1	TGTGCCAGCAGCTTGGGGACAGGGGGTATTTACTATGGCTACACCTTC	CASSLGTGGIYYGYTF
TRBJ1-3	.	TRBV29-1	.	TGCAGCGTTGGTGGGGAGTCAGGAAACACCATATATTTT	CSVGGESGNTIYF
TRBJ1-4	.	TRBV7-8	.	TGTGCCAGCAGCTTAAGGGGTGTCGGTAATGAAAAACTGTTTTTT	CASSLRGVGNEKLFF
TRBJ2-3	.	TRBV28	TRBD2	TGTGCCAGCACCGAGACTAGCGCGTACACAGATACGCAGTATTTT	CASTETSAYTDTQYF
TRBJ2-1	.	TRBV28	.	TGTGCCAGCAGCCCGCGGGGGCCCCCTGGGAATGAGCAGTTCTTC	CASSPRGPPGNEQFF
TRBJ1-2	.	TRBV9	TRBD1	TGTGCCAGCAGCCCGACAGGGCTGCCGAGTAACTATGGCTACACCTTC	CASSPTGLPSNYGYTF
TRBJ2-5	.	TRBV19	.	TGTGCCAGTAGTATAAGGGGGAGACAAGAGACCCAGTACTTC	CASSIRGRQETQYF
TRBJ2-5	.	TRBV9	TRBD2	TGTGCCAGCAGCGTAGACCCTAGCGGGATGGGCCAAGAGACCCAGTACTTC	CASSVDPSGMGQETQYF
TRBJ2-7	.	TRBV30	.	TGTGCCTGGCATTCGCAGGGGTCGTACGAGCAGTACTTC	CAWHSQGSYEQYF
TRBJ2-7	.	TRBV11-2	TRBD1	TGTGCCAGCAGCCTGAGGGTCCGGACAGGGCCCTACGAGCAGTACTTC	CASSLRVRTGPYEQYF
TRBJ1-4	.	TRBV2	.	TGTGCCAGCATATCAGACAGGAATGAAAAACTGTTTTTT	CASISDRNEKLFF
TRBJ2-3	.	TRBV7-2	TRBD1	TGTGCCAGCAGTGCCGGGACAGTCGGCACAGATACGCAGTATTTT	CASSAGTVGTDTQYF
TRBJ2-5	.	TRBV20-1	.	TGCAGTGCGCCACAGTCGGAGACCCAGTACTTC	CSAPQSETQYF
TRBJ1-1	.	TRBV5-6	.	TGTGCCAGCAGCTTATGGTCCAGCACTGAAGCTTTCTTT	CASSLWSSTEAFF
TRBJ2-5	.	TRBV5-4	TRBD1	TGTGCCACCAAAGATACAGGGGGCAGGGAGACCCAGTACTTC	CATKDTGGRETQYF
TRBJ2-3	.	TRBV29-1	TRBD2	TGCAGCGGTTGTGCCTCGCATGGGGGAGGGAGCACAGATACGCAGTATTTT	CSGCASHGGGSTDTQYF
TRBJ1-5	.	TRBV7-6	.	TGTGCCAGCAGCTTAGCGTTGACAGGAGGTAGACGTCAGCCCCAGCATTTT	CASSLALTGGRRQPQHF
TRBJ2-1	few	TRBV7-9	.	TGTGCCAGCAGCTTAGACAGATACAATGAGCAGTTCTTC	CASSLDRYNEQFF
TRBJ2-1	.	TRBV2	TRBD2	TGTGCCAGCAGTGAACGGATTAGCGGGGGGGAGAATGAGCAGTTCTTC	CASSERISGGENEQFF
TRBJ1-2	.	TRBV21-1	.	TGTGCCAGCAGCAAAAAAAGCTCGGGGGTTTTAAACTATGGCTACACCTTC	CASSKKSSGVLNYGYTF
TRBJ1-1	.	TRBV7-2	.	TGTGCCAGCAGCGAAGGGGGGGGGAACACTGAAGCTTTCTTT	CASSEGGGNTEAFF
TRBJ2-1	once	TRBV5-1	TRBD2	TGCGCCAGCAGCTTGCACCCCGGGACTAGCGAGTATGAGCAGTTCTTC	CASSLHPGTSEYEQFF
TRBJ2-3	.	TRBV18	.	TGTGCCAGCTCACCATTCTGGACAGCGTTCACAGATACGCAGTATTTT	CASSPFWTAFTDTQYF
TRBJ2-4	.	TRBV30	TRBD1	TGTGCCTGGAGTAGACAGGGGACCAAAAACATTCAGTACTTC	CAWSRQGTKNIQYF
TRBJ2-3	.	TRBV5-5	TRBD2	TGTGCCAGCAGCTTGGGGGGGGCGGGGGGGCACACAGATACGCAGTATTTT	CASSLGGAGGHTDTQYF
TRBJ2-5	.	TRBV5-1	TRBD2	TGCGCCAGCAGCTTTTTTTCGGGGGGAGAGACCCAGTACTTC	CASSFFSGGETQYF
TRBJ2-7	medium-sized	TRBV25-1	.	TGTGCCAGCAGTTTGGGGACTGAGAGCTACGAGCAGTACTTC	CASSLGTESYEQYF
TRBJ2-5	.	TRBV4-1	TRBD2	TGCGCCAGCAGCCGGGAGCGTCCCGGGACTAGGGAAGGTGAAGAGACCCAGTACTTC	CASSRERPGTREGEETQYF
TRBJ2-5	.	TRBV27	.	TGTGCCAGCAGTTTAGGGGCTCCCCGATTGAGAGAGACCCAGTACTTC	CASSLGAPRLRETQYF
TRBJ2-1	few	TRBV10-1	TRBD1	TGCGCCAGCAGCACAGGGGTCGTAAATGAGCAGTTCTTC	CASSTGVVNEQFF
TRBJ1-5	few	TRBV7-9	TRBD1	TGTGCCAGCAGCTTCGGACAGGGGCGTAGTGATCAGCCCCAGCATTTT	CASSFGQGRSDQPQHF
TRBJ2-1	once	TRBV28	TRBD1	TGTGCCAGCAGTCCGATGACAGGGTACTACAATGAGCAGTTCTTC	CASSPMTGYYNEQFF
TRBJ1-1	.	TRBV15	.	TGTGCCACCAGCAGAGATCCTCAGGGTAGGACTGAAGCTTTCTTT	CATSRDPQGRTEAFF
TRBJ1-5	few	TRBV7-2	.	TGTGCCAGCAGCCAGATCGGGGGGCCCAATCAGCCCCAGCATTTT	CASSQIGGPNQPQHF
TRBJ1-1	.	TRBV5-1	TRBD1	TGCGCCAGCAGCCCCTGGACAGGGTTGGAAACTTTCTTT	CASSPWTGLETFF